This is a list of T cell receptor beta chains from one sample in a study of response to subunit inactivated influenza vaccine. TCRdb called the RT-PCR reads again in MiXCR, with one record for every CDR3 protein. The table has about 530,000 distinct CDR3 sequences, 10% to 15% seen once. The specimen comprised PBMCs from blood, sampled more than 35 days after vaccination. The receptors derive from a man in his fifties who received an inactivated influenza vaccine. CDR3s include the opening cysteine and the closing phenylalanine or tryptophan. The D gene is left open where the match is weak. Clone size is shown for a subset of rows, as once, few, many or a class of expanded clone.

J gene | V gene | clone size | D gene | CDR3 DNA | CDR3 protein
TRBJ2-1 | TRBV7-6 | few | TRBD1 | TGTGCCAGCAGCTTAGCCCGACAGGGCAATGAGCAGTTCTTC | CASSLARQGNEQFF
TRBJ1-5 | TRBV12-3/TRBV12-4 | NA | NA | TGTGCCAGCAGTGCGGAGAGAAAAGGGTATCAGCCCCAGCATTTT | CASSAERKGYQPQHF
TRBJ2-5 | TRBV10-2 | NA | TRBD1 | TGCGCCAGCAGTGAATACAGGGGAAACCAAGAGACCCAGTACTTC | CASSEYRGNQETQYF
TRBJ2-7 | TRBV20-1 | few | NA | TGCAGTGCTATCGGACCGTTGAACGAGCAGTACTTC | CSAIGPLNEQYF
TRBJ2-1 | TRBV20-1 | NA | NA | TGCAGTGCCAGAAAGAGGGGCATCTCCTACAATGAGCAGTTCTTC | CSARKRGISYNEQFF
TRBJ2-3 | TRBV9 | few | NA | TGTGCCAGCAGCGTAAGAGCGGGCAGAAGCACAGATACGCAGTATTTT | CASSVRAGRSTDTQYF
TRBJ2-7 | TRBV20-1 | NA | NA | TGCAGTGCTAGAGATCTCGGGGTGTGGGAGCAGTACTTC | CSARDLGVWEQYF
TRBJ1-1 | TRBV11-2 | few | NA | TGTGCCAGCAGCCCTCAGACAGGCGAGACTGAAGCTTTCTTT | CASSPQTGETEAFF
TRBJ2-1 | TRBV4-3 | many | NA | TGCGCCAGCAGCCAAGACGGAGGGGTTGAGCAGTTCTTC | CASSQDGGVEQFF
TRBJ2-1 | TRBV29-1 | few | NA | TGCAGCGTTGAACTGCGATTGAGCTCCTACAATGAGCAGTTCTTC | CSVELRLSSYNEQFF
TRBJ2-5 | TRBV12-3/TRBV12-4 | few | NA | TGTGCCAGCAGTTTGACAGCACCCAGGGGAGAGACCCAGTACTTC | CASSLTAPRGETQYF
TRBJ2-7 | TRBV7-2 | NA | NA | TGTGCCAGCAGCTTAACAGGATATTTCGAGCAGTACTTC | CASSLTGYFEQYF
TRBJ2-1 | TRBV11-2 | few | NA | TGTGCCAGCAGCTTAAGGGCTGGAGTCTCGGTCTCCTACAATGAGCAGTTCTTC | CASSLRAGVSVSYNEQFF
TRBJ1-1 | TRBV12-3/TRBV12-4 | many | TRBD1 | TGTGCCAGCAGCCCAGGGGGCATGGTCACTGAAGCTTTCTTT | CASSPGGMVTEAFF
TRBJ1-1 | TRBV7-9 | NA | NA | TGTGCCAGCAGCCCGGTCCGGGGAGGGGAGGGTGAAGCTTTCTTT | CASSPVRGGEGEAFF
TRBJ1-1 | TRBV4-1 | NA | TRBD1 | TGCGCCAGCAGCCAAACCGGGACAGCGAACACTGAAGCTTTCTTT | CASSQTGTANTEAFF
TRBJ1-3 | TRBV5-8 | many | NA | TGTGCCAGCAGCCCCGTCGGTTACCACTCTGGAAACACCATATATTTT | CASSPVGYHSGNTIYF
TRBJ2-1 | TRBV24-1 | few | TRBD2 | TGTGCCACCAGTGATCCTATGCGACTAGCGGGAGGTTTGTATGAGCAGTTCTTC | CATSDPMRLAGGLYEQFF
TRBJ1-6 | TRBV20-1 | many | TRBD1 | TGCAGTGCTAGATCGGGGACAGTGTATAATTCACCCCTCCACTTT | CSARSGTVYNSPLHF
TRBJ2-3 | TRBV7-3 | NA | TRBD2 | TGTGCCAGCAGCCTCCTGACTAGCGGGACCGGAGATACGCAGTATTTT | CASSLLTSGTGDTQYF
TRBJ2-5 | TRBV20-1 | many | TRBD1 | TGCAGTGCTAGAACCCCGGGACAGGGGTTGAAGACCCAGTACTTC | CSARTPGQGLKTQYF
TRBJ2-5 | TRBV6-1 | NA | NA | TGTGCCAGCAGTGAATTCCAGGGGAGCGGAAGATCGACCCAGTACTTC | CASSEFQGSGRSTQYF
TRBJ2-3 | TRBV21-1 | few | NA | TGTGCCCGCAGCAAGCGACTAGCGGGGGGGCCGGGCACAGATACGCAGTATTTT | CARSKRLAGGPGTDTQYF
TRBJ2-7 | TRBV29-1 | many | NA | TGCAGCGTTGGGATGGGCGATATTTCCTACGAGCAGTACTTC | CSVGMGDISYEQYF
TRBJ2-7 | TRBV6-6 | many | NA | TGTGCCGCCGGATATATTTCCTACGAGCAGTACTTC | CAAGYISYEQYF
TRBJ1-2 | TRBV20-1 | NA | NA | TGCAGTGCTAGAGCGGGGGCCAACTATGGCTACACCTTC | CSARAGANYGYTF
TRBJ2-2 | TRBV11-2 | few | TRBD1 | TGTGCCAGCAGCTCACCTACAGGGGCGAGGACCGGGGAGCTGTTTTTT | CASSSPTGARTGELFF
TRBJ1-2 | TRBV30 | NA | TRBD1 | TGTGCCTGGAGTGTATCGACAGGGGGCTATGGCTACACCTTC | CAWSVSTGGYGYTF
TRBJ2-3 | TRBV15 | once | TRBD2 | TGTGCCACCAGCAGAGAGGCGGGAGGGACAGATACGCAGTATTTT | CATSREAGGTDTQYF